The TCR beta chain described here comes from a study of T cells in Graves' hyperthyroidism and ophthalmopathy (dated by TCRdb to 2018 to 2020). Concerning the study at large: Peripheral blood samples were taken at initial diagnosis, before any treatment was given. To identify TCR V-J signatures that set the groups apart, the researchers used a discovery cohort of more than 95 patients, made up of under 50 with Graves' ophthalmopathy and 57 with stable Graves' hyperthyroidism. Prospective prediction of ophthalmopathy was tested in an independent validation cohort of 18 hyperthyroidism patients and some 17 patients who later progressed to ophthalmopathy. The 100 or so discovery patients were randomly split 7:3 into training and test sets. In addition, the study compared T-cell repertoires in thyroid tissue and in blood from roughly 6 Graves' hyperthyroidism patients. Following sampling, methimazole starting at 30 mg daily was given to hyperthyroidism patients, and high-dose intravenous methylprednisolone was given to ophthalmopathy patients. According to the paper, TCR Vbeta CDR3 sequencing was carried out on about 140 peripheral blood samples, which came from under 50 ophthalmopathy, around 74 hyperthyroidism and approximately 17 progressor patients. The full study reports these points: In validation, the model predicted progression to ophthalmopathy a median of about 5.9 months before onset, with roughly 68% sensitivity and roughly 77% specificity. In cross-validation, a model built on a 13 V-J signature told ophthalmopathy apart from stable hyperthyroidism with 85% to 90% sensitivity and 81% to 82% specificity, and in testing the same model reached 80%/75%. Blood samples also contained most of the expanded thyroid clonotypes (frequency above 0.001), which suggests that blood repertoires may reflect thyroid immune responses. No statistical method was used to set the sample size in advance, and investigators knew the group allocation.

The TCR beta CDR3 regions were amplified from the RNA transcripts. A first-round RT-PCR of the TCR CDR3 used the HTBI primer set with the Qiagen OneStep RT-PCR kit. A second multiplex PCR round built the libraries, followed by size selection and purification. Sequencing of the libraries was done on an Illumina HiSeq2000 using paired-end 100 bp reads. The published analysis was carried out like this. Raw data were processed with SOAPnuke, discarding reads with adapters, uncalled bases, mean Phred below 15, or no exact constant-primer or identifier match. High-quality paired reads were merged with COPE v1.2.5, and unique nucleotide sequences were defined as clonotypes. MiTCR v1.1 was used to align clonotypes to the IMGT TRBV, TRBD and TRBJ reference segments. The analysis was restricted to V-J combinations with a frequency above 0.0001, which together covered about 99% of the repertoires. The TCS score was defined as the ratio of F50 (clonal expansion) to E x V (chaos), calculated using BLOSUM62-based TCRdist between CDR3 peptides within each V-J. Welch's t-statistics and random forest reduced 500 to 550 V-J features to 13, which were used in a naive Bayes classifier (R e1071). TCRdb reprocessed the public reads (quality trimming at Q25 with fastp, clone calling with MiXCR) and kept in-frame beta chains. When rows share a CDR3 protein, they turn into one entry using the most common DNA and genes. TCRdb, rather than the study authors, made the V and J calls. The sample records 100,000 to 130,000 distinct CDR3 sequences, 16% of which are singletons. The ten largest clones take up about 42% of the sample.

Stable Graves' hyperthyroidism was defined as no progression to ophthalmopathy during 18 months of follow-up. Hyperthyroidism patients were newly diagnosed, had a disease duration of under 2 months, and were aged 18 to 65 years. Exclusion was applied to patients with uncontrolled infections, other autoimmune diseases, pregnancy or lactation. Clinical symptoms, serum thyroxine and TRAb, thyroid ultrasound, and orbital computed tomography formed the basis for the diagnoses. Ficoll-Paque density gradient centrifugation was used to isolate PBMCs from 8.5 to 10 ml of fresh peripheral blood. Total RNA was extracted using Trizol reagent, and RNA quality was assessed on an Agilent 2100 Bioanalyzer. This clonotype was counted ten times or more. Its antigen has not been determined. No clone much larger than this one lies a single base away; base qualities are absent. The receptor was isolated from a woman aged 45-60 years with Graves' hyperthyroidism. The specimen was blood.

The sequenced DNA is TGTGCCAGCAGCCAAGTACCTATGGGGACAGGGTTGAATGAGCAGTTCTTC. Its translation reads: CASSQVPMGTGLNEQFF. Rearrangement joined TRBV3-1 to TRBJ2-1; 9 bases in the middle match TRBD1. Ends trimmed: V by 1 base, J by 7 bases; bases unmatched to a gene: 11. The CDR3 runs 17 residues from the cysteine to the phenylalanine. Solely the CDR3 DNA is kept, with 51 bases framed from the first base. The germline V gene (reference sequence) yields LGHDT for CDR1 and YNNKEL for CDR2.